This TCR beta chain was sequenced during a study of shared clonotypes between healthy human individuals (dated by TCRdb to about 2020). Regarding the complete study: A couple of women and a few men aged 18 to 49 years were included in the cohort. For each donor, CD4 naive and CD4 memory were each run on three plates, CD8 naive on two plates, and CD8 memory on one plate. Blood TCR repertoires of 5 or 6 healthy adults were deeply sequenced to estimate repertoire size and the extent of clonotype sharing between individuals. To increase sequencing depth and limit assay-specific biases, different laboratories used diverse techniques to prepare libraries and sequence TCR repertoires. Per donor, leukapheresis produced somewhere between about 0.85 and 8.9 billion PBMCs.

The germline V gene supplies CDR1 SGDLS and CDR2 YYNGEE. The CDR3 goes from the cysteine to the phenylalanine over 15 residues. Just CDR3 DNA is preserved here, 45 bases in frame from base 1. Relative to germline, V is 3 bases shorter and J is 7 bases shorter, with 19 bases between their ends. Healthy HIV-negative adults with no recently reported acute infections or vaccinations were included as donors. Only Caucasian adults living in Nashville, Tennessee, USA were represented among the donors. CD4+ T cells were enriched by magnetic negative selection, after which naive cells were positively selected on CD45RA and the negative fraction was taken as the memory subset. After blood collection by leukapheresis, PBMCs were isolated using Ficoll-Histopaque density gradient centrifugation and then cryopreserved in the vapor phase of liquid nitrogen. Analytical flow cytometry was used to check the purity and quantity of every magnetically sorted T cell population. Genomic DNA was isolated from every sorted fraction and measured by UV absorbance on a Nanodrop 2000c.

Worth noting for this clone: Its binding antigen is unknown. It has no much larger one-base neighbor in the sample; base qualities were not kept.

Summary of the overall study and its limitations: Clonotypes shared by all four sorted-subset donors showed higher generation probabilities than non-shared clonotypes. Pairwise subsampling led to the expectation that sequencing depth would affect the degree of clonotype sharing among donors. Estimated clonotype richness was generally larger for naive than for memory subsets. Incomplete sequencing was indicated by rarefaction of sorted-subset datasets, despite the large sequencing depth. Sampling was restricted to blood, and TCR repertoires in tissues likely differ from the TCR repertoires found in blood. Because the study included a small number of donors, the genetic and exposure-history diversity represented was limited. When a handful of donors were compared, the shared fraction of clonotypes was about 5% for naive CD4, 3% to 4% for naive CD8, 2% to 2.5% for memory CD4, and 0.35% to 0.4% for memory CD8.

Using the deep immunoSEQ assay, multiplex PCR amplified TCR CDR3 regions from genomic DNA. Genomic DNA extracted from each cell subset was distributed evenly over all wells of several immunoSEQ 96-well plates, and each plate served as one replicate. Each replicate PCR for sorted subsets received approximately 200 ng genomic DNA, equal to tens of thousands of T cell genomes. Purified libraries were measured with a Qubit 3.0 fluorometer, size-checked on a Bioanalyzer 2100, and measured again with the KAPA Library Quantification kit. Every immunoSEQ 96-well plate was sequenced on a dedicated single-read 150-cycle Illumina NextSeq 550 flow cell. In the paper's pipeline: Because only junctional sequences without quality scores were contained in the immunoSEQ output, filtering matching that applied to full-length reads could not be performed. Sequences were annotated with PyIR, a Python wrapper for IgBLAST v1.9, and V/J genes and CDR3 were assigned using IMGT germline references. Any read was removed if the V/J assignment was weak (E-value above 1e-6), the CDR3 was missing, or the read contained stop codons, out-of-frame junctions, or ambiguous translated residues. V3J clonotypes were defined as sequences sharing the same inferred V gene, J gene, and CDR3 amino acid sequence. Percentage overlap between repertoires was calculated by dividing the number of shared unique clonotypes by the size of the smaller repertoire. RTK rarefaction, the Chao1 estimator, and Recon v2.1 estimates of unobserved clonotypes were used to assess repertoire richness. For all TCRbeta clonotypes obtained by the gDNA method from four donors, generation probabilities were computed with OLGA. This immuneACCESS table, as held by TCRdb, lists in-frame sequences with V and J called but not all clones. Of the missing ones, under half trace to an unresolved V gene in checked studies; the others have no known cause. Clonal size and the V and J genes are those of that table, whereas D and trimming came from the DNA. The sample data list about 1.1 million clones, and roughly 74% of these were observed just once. The biggest ten clones account for 0.52% of the sample.

The clonotype comes from a man younger than 35 in good health. Some clones in this sample may be carry-over from other donors' samples. Specimen: memory CD4+ T cells from PBMCs. Taken with the paper, the label for cell subset or site translates to: CD45RA-negative fraction. The sequence links TRBV9 to TRBJ1-2; 6 matching bases give a weak D call of TRBD1. CDR3 sequence: CASSGDKFGYGGYTF. The sequenced DNA: TGTGCCAGCAGCGGGGACAAATTCGGATATGGTGGCTACACCTTC. This CDR3, with the reference TRBV9 and TRBJ1-2 proteins standing in past its ends, gives the full variable domain DSGVTQTPKHLITATGQRVTLRCSPRSGDLSVYWYQQSLDQGLQFLIQYYNGEERAKGNILERFSAQQFPDLHSELNLSSLELGDSALYFCASSGDKFGYGGYTFGSGTRLTVV.